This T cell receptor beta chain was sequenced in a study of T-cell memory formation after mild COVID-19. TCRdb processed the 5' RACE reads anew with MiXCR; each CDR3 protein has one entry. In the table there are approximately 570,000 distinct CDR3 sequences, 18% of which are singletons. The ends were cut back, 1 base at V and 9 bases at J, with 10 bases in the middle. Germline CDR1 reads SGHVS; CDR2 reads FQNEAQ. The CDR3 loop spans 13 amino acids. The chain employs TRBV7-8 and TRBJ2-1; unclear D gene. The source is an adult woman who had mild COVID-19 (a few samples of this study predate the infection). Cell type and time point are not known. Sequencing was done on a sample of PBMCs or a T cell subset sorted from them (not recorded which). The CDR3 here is CASSLDLVPEQFF. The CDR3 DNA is TGTGCCAGCAGCTTAGATCTGGTCCCTGAGCAGTTCTTC. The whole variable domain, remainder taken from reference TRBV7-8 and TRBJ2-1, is GAGVSQSPRYKVAKRGQDVALRCDPISGHVSLFWYQQALGQGPEFLTYFQNEAQLDKSGLPSDRFFAERPEGSVSTLKIQRTQQEDSAVYLCASSLDLVPEQFFGPGTRLTVL.